The T cell receptor (beta chain) described here comes from a study of radiotherapy plus CTLA-4 blockade in lung cancer. As for the study in general: Objective responses emerged in roughly a sixth of patients, and roughly 30% attained disease control.

Profiled with immunoSEQ multiplex PCR; TCRdb holds only in-frame clones, not every one. Of around 45,000 clones listed, 65% to 85% are singletons. V lost 0 bases and J lost 4, with 5 bases in between. CDR3 length equals 13 residues. Germline V lookup: CDR1 SGHRS, CDR2 YFSETQ. Study-wide results and caveats: Some TCR clones had been derived from tumors. These clones expanded in peripheral blood after radiotherapy plus ipilimumab. Interferon-beta and early blood T cell clone dynamics reportedly predicted response best.

Notes on this clone: Antigen unknown. In the same sample, other DNA sequences code for this CDR3.

Chemo-refractory metastatic non-small-cell lung cancer patients received focal radiation with ipilimumab CTLA-4 blockade. The sample in question was peripheral blood, obtained from a patient treated with radiotherapy plus ipilimumab. This sequence originates from a human donor with non-small cell lung cancer who had stable disease on radiotherapy plus ipilimumab. The gene calls are TRBV5-1 and TRBJ1-3, with D hard to call. Written as DNA, the CDR3 is TGCGCCAGCAGCTTGGAAGGGGGAAACACCATATATTTT. It translates to CASSLEGGNTIYF. Complete variable domain (other parts from reference TRBV5-1 and TRBJ1-3): KAGVTQTPRYLIKTRGQQVTLSCSPISGHRSVSWYQQTPGQGLQFLFEYFSETQRNKGNFPGRFSGRQFSNSRSEMNVSTLELGDSALYLCASSLEGGNTIYFGEGSWLTVV.